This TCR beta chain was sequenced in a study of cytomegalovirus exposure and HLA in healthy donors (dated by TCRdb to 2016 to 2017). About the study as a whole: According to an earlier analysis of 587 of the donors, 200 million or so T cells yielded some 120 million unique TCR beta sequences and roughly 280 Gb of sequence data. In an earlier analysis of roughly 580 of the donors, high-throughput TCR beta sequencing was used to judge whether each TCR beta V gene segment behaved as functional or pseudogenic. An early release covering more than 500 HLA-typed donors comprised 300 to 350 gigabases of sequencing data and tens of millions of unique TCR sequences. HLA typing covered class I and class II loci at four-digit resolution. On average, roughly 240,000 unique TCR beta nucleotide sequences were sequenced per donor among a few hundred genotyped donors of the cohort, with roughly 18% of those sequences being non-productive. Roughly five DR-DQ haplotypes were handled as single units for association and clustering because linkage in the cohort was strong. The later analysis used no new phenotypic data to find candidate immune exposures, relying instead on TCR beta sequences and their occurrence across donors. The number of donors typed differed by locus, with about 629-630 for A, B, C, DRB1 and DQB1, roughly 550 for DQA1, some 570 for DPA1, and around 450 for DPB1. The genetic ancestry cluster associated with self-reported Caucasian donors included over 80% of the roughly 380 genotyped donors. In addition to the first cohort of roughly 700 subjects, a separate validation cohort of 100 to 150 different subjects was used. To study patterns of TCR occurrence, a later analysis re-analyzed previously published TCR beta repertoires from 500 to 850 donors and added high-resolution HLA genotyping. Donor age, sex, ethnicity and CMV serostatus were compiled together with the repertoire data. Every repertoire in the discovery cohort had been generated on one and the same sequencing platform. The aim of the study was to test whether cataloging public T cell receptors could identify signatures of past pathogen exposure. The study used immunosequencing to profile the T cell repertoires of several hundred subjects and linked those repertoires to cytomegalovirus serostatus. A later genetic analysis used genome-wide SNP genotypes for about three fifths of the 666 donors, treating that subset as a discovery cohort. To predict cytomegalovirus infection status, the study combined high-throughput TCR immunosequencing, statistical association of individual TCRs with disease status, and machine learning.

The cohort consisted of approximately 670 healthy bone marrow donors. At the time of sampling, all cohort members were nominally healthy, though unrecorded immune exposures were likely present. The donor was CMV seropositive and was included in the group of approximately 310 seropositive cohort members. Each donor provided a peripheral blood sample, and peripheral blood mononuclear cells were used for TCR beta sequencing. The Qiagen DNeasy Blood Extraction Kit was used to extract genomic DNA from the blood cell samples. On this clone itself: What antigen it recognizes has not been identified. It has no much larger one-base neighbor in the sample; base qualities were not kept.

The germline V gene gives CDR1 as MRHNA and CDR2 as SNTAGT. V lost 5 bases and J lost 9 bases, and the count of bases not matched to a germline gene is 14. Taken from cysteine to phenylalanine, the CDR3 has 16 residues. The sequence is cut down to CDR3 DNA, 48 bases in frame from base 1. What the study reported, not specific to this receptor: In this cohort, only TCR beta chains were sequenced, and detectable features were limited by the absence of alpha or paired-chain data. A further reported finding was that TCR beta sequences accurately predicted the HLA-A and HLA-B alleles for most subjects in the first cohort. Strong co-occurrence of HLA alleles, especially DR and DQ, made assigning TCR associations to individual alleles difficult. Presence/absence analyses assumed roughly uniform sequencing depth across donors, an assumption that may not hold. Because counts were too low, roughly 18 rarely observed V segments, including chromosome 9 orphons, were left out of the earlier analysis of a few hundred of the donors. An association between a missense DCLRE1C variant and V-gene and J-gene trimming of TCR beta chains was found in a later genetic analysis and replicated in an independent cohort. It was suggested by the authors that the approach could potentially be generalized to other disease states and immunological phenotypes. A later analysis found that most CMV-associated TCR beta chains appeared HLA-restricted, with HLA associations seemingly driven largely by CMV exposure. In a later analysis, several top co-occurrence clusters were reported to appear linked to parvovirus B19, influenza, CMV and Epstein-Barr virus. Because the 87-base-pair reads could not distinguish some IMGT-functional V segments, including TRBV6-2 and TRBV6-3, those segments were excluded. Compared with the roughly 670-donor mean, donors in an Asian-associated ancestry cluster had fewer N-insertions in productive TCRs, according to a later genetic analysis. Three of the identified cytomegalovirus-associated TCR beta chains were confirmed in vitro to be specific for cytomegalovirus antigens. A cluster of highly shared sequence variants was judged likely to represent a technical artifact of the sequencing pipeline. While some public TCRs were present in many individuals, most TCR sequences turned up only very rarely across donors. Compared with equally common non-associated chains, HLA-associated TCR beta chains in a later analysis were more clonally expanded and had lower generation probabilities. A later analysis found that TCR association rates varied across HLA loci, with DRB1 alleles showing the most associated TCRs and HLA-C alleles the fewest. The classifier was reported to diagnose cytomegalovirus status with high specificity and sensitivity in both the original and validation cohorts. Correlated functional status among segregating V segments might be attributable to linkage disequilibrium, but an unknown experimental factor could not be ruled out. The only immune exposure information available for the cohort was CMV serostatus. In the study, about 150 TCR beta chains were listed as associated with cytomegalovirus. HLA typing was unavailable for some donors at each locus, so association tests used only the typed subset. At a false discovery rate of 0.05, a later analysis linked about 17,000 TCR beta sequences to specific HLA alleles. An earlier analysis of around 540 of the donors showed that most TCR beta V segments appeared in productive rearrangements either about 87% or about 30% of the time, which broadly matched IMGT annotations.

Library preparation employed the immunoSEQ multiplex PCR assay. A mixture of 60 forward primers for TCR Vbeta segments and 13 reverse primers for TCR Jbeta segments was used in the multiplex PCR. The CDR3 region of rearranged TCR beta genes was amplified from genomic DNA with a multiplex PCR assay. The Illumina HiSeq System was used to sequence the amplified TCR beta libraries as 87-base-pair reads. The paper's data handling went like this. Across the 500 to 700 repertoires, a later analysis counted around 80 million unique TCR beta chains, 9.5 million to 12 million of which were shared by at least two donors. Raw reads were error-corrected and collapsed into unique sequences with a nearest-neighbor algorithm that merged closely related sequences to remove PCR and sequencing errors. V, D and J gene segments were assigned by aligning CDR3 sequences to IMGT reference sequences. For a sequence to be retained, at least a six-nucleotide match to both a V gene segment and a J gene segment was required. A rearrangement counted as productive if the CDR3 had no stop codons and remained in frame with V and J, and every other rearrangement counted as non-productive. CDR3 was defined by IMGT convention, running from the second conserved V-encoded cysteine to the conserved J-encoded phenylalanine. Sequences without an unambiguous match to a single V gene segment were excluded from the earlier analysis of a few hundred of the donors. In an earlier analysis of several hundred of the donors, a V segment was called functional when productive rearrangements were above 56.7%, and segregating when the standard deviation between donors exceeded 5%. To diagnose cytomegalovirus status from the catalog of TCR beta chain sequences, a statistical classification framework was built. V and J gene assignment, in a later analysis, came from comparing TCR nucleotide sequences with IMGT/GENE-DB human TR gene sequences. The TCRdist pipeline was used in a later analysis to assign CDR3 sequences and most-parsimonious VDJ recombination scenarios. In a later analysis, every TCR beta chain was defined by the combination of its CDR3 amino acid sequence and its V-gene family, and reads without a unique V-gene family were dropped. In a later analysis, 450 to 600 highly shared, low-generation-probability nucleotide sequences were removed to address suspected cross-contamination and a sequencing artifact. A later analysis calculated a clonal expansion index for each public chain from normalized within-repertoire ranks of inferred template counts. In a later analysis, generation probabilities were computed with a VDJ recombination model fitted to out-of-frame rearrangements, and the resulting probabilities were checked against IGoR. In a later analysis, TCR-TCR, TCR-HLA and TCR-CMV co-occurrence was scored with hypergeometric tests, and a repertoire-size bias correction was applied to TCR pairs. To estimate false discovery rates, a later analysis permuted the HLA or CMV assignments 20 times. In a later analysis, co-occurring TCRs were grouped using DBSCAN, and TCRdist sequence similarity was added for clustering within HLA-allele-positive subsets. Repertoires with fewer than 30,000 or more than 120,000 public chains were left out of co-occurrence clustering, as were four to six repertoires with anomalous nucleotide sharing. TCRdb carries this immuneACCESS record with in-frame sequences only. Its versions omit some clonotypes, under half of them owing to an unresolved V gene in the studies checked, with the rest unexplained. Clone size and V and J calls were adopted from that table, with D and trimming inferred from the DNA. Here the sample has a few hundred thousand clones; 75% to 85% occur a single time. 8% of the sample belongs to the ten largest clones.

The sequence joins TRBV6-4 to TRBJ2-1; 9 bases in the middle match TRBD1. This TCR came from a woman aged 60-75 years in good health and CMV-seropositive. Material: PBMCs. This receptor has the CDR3 CASSKTGTGYNPEQFF. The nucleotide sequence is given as TGTGCCAGCAGTAAAACCGGGACAGGGTATAATCCTGAGCAGTTCTTC.